This T cell receptor (beta chain) was found in a study of blood T cell repertoires in COVID-19. The table came from immunoSEQ multiplex PCR; TCRdb's copy has only in-frame clones and leaves some out. Here the sample spans under 200,000 clones, around 87% being singletons. The TCR comes from a man between 60 and 70 years old with COVID-19, enrolled during active disease. Material for sequencing was peripheral blood.

The CDR3 here is CASSTGQAGNTIYF. The CDR3 nucleotides are TGTGCCAGCAGCACGGGACAGGCGGGAAACACCATATATTTT. The rearrangement links TRBV7-2 to TRBJ1-3; 8 nucleotides match TRBD1. This CDR3 comprises 14 residues. Germline CDR1 is SGHTA and CDR2 is FQGNSA. V lost 5 bases, J lost 4 bases, and 4 bases stayed unmatched.